The 13 T cell receptor beta chains below all came from one sample that was sequenced in a study of cytomegalovirus exposure and HLA in healthy donors. The PCR made use of 60 Vbeta and 13 Jbeta primers. The assay was immunoSEQ multiplex PCR, and TCRdb's table has in-frame clones only and misses some. The sample lists approximately 170,000 clones, approximately 59% occurring once. The material sequenced was PBMCs. The receptors shown here come from a middle-aged man in good health and CMV-seronegative.

The chain links TRBV5-1 to TRBJ2-3, with D perhaps TRBD2 (7 bases). V lost 0 bases and J lost 3, with 14 bases in between. This CDR3 spans 16 amino acids. Germline V gene sequence: CDR1 SGHRS, CDR2 YFSETQ. The CDR3 coding sequence is TGCGCCAGCAGCTTGGCCGGGGGGCGTGGGACAGATACGCAGTATTTT. This translates into CASSLAGGRGTDTQYF.

The CDR3 spells CASSYRDREETQYF. DNA for the CDR3: TGTGCCAGCTCATACCGGGACAGGGAGGAGACCCAGTACTTC. This sequence joins TRBV18 and TRBJ2-5; 9 bases line up with TRBD1. Germline V lookup: CDR1 KGHSH, CDR2 LQKENI. The CDR3 contains 14 residues. Germline trimming cut 5 bases from V and 5 bases from J; bases unmatched to any gene: 6.

The rearrangement links TRBV19 to TRBJ1-6; D possibly corresponds to TRBD1 (5 bases). Trimming cost V 3 bases and J 7 bases, with 10 bases left between them. Looked up from germline, CDR1 is LNHDA and CDR2 is SQIVND (reference sequence). The CDR3 runs to 14 residues. The CDR3 region is CASSMSGSNSPLHF. Written as DNA, the CDR3 is TGTGCCAGTAGTATGTCAGGGTCGAATTCACCCCTCCACTTT.

The genes are TRBV6-5 and TRBJ1-2; 7 positions match TRBD1. The CDR3 runs to 13 residues. Germline values: CDR1 MNHEY, CDR2 SVGAGI. With 5 bases clipped from V and 4 bases from J, the junction kept 4 bases outside the gene matches. As DNA, the CDR3 is TGTGCCAGCAGTCCCCGGGACAGCTATGGCTACACCTTC. This gives the protein CASSPRDSYGYTF.

The CDR3 reads CASSLTGMQETQYF. In DNA form, the CDR3 reads TGCGCCAGCAGCTTAACCGGGATGCAAGAGACCCAGTACTTC. This chain links TRBV5-1 with TRBJ2-5, with a possible D match to TRBD2 (5 bases). Germline V gene lookup returns CDR1 SGHRS and CDR2 YFSETQ. Trimming took 2 bases from V and 2 from J, leaving 10 bases between them. The CDR3 has 14 amino acids.

The rearrangement uses TRBV5-5 and TRBJ1-4; 9 bases fit TRBD1. The CDR3 contains 15 residues. Germline values: CDR1 SGHKS, CDR2 YYEKEE (reference sequence). Unmatched junction bases numbered 8, after V lost 4 bases and J lost 7 bases. As DNA, the CDR3 is TGTGCCAGCAGCCTCAACCGGGACAGGGTTGAAAAACTGTTTTTT. Amino acid sequence: CASSLNRDRVEKLFF.

V gene TRBV5-1 combines with J gene TRBJ1-5; possible D gene TRBD1, 5 bases. CDR1 and CDR2 (germline): SGHRS, YFSETQ. This CDR3 is 14 amino acids long. V lost 1 base and J 5 bases, leaving 10 bases between the germline ends. CDR3: CASSLQGGDQPQHF. The CDR3 region has the DNA TGCGCCAGCAGCTTGCAGGGAGGAGATCAGCCCCAGCATTTT. The entire variable domain, with the rest obtained from reference TRBV5-1 and TRBJ1-5, is as follows: KAGVTQTPRYLIKTRGQQVTLSCSPISGHRSVSWYQQTPGQGLQFLFEYFSETQRNKGNFPGRFSGRQFSNSRSEMNVSTLELGDSALYLCASSLQGGDQPQHFGDGTRLSIL.

The chain couples TRBV5-8 to TRBJ2-7; a weak D match, TRBD2 (5 bases). Germline CDR1 is SGHTS and CDR2 is YDEGEE. Between the trimmed V and J ends, which lost 3 bases and 0 bases, there was a span of 7 bases. The CDR3 has 13 amino acids. The CDR3: CASSWRSSYEQYF. CDR3 nucleotides: TGTGCCAGCAGCTGGAGGAGCTCCTACGAGCAGTACTTC.

This sequence joins TRBV7-9 and TRBJ2-7; possibly TRBD1 for D (6 bases). V lost 0 bases to trimming and J lost 4 bases, with 7 bases between them. The CDR3 contains 13 residues. Germline V gene sequence: CDR1 SEHNR, CDR2 FQNEAQ (reference sequence). CDR3 sequence reads: CASSLAQGYEQYF. CDR3 nucleotide sequence: TGTGCCAGCAGCTTAGCCCAGGGGTACGAGCAGTACTTC.

The chain combines TRBV11-2 with TRBJ2-1; TRBD2 might be the D (5 bases). V was cut by 4 bases and J by 8 bases, with 6 bases left in between. This CDR3 contains 11 residues. Germline V lookup: CDR1 SGHAT, CDR2 FQNNGV. Here the CDR3 DNA reads TGTGCCAGCAGCTCACTAGATGAGCAGTTCTTC. It specifies CASSSLDEQFF.

This chain connects TRBV6-5 to TRBJ2-7; 12 bases agree with TRBD1. Per germline, CDR1 MNHEY and CDR2 SVGAGI. The CDR3 sequence is 14 residues long. The V segment lost 5 bases and the J segment 5 bases; nucleotides outside the gene matches: 4. CDR3 DNA sequence: TGTGCCAGCAGTGGGGACAGGGGGCTCCACGAGCAGTACTTC. Translated, it gives CASSGDRGLHEQYF.

V and J are TRBV7-2 and TRBJ2-1, with 11 positions matching TRBD2. Germline-derived CDR1 and CDR2 are SGHTA and FQGNSA. Trimming took 9 bases from V and 7 from J; bases not matched to a gene: 8. This CDR3 comprises 14 residues. The CDR3 is CASNRPSGRNEQFF. The CDR3 DNA reads TGTGCCAGTAACCGCCCTAGCGGGAGGAATGAGCAGTTCTTC.

With respect to this clone: One junction end does not reproduce the germline sequence, and a read error may be involved. The rearrangement links TRBV7-6 to TRBJ2-2, with 15 bases lining up with TRBD2. Germline loops: CDR1 SGHVS, CDR2 FNYEAQ. The length of the CDR3 is 19 residues. CDR3 region: CASSSGLAGGLFGTGGLFF. The CDR3, as DNA: TGTGCCAGCAGCTCAGGACTAGCGGGAGGGTTATTCGGGACCGGGGGGCTGTTTTTT.